Listed below are T cell receptor beta chains from one sample, sequenced in a study of cytomegalovirus exposure and HLA in healthy donors. Profiled with immunoSEQ multiplex PCR; TCRdb holds only in-frame clones, not every one. The profile shows 120,000 to 150,000 clones, roughly 83% of them singletons. Material: PBMCs. The source of these receptors is a female donor in good health and CMV-seronegative. The CDR3 runs from the conserved cysteine through the conserved F or W. Each record gives: J gene, D gene, V gene, clone size, CDR3 DNA, CDR3 protein. D genes are given only for firm matches. Clone sizes are given selectively: once, few, many, or a class where the clone is expanded.

TRBJ2-7	NA	TRBV4-1	NA	TGCGCCAGCAGCCACCCGACTAGGGCACAGTACGAGCAGTACTTC	CASSHPTRAQYEQYF
TRBJ2-5	NA	TRBV11-3	NA	TGTGCCAGCAGCTTCATGACACCCACTCAAGAGACCCAGTACTTC	CASSFMTPTQETQYF
TRBJ2-7	NA	TRBV6-1	NA	TGTGCCAGCGGAAGGGACACCTACGAGCAGTACTTC	CASGRDTYEQYF
TRBJ1-3	NA	TRBV7-2	NA	TGTGCCAGCAGGTCGGACTTATCGACTGGAAACACCATATATTTT	CASRSDLSTGNTIYF
TRBJ2-5	TRBD1	TRBV18	NA	TGTGCCAGCTCACCGGCCGTGACAGGGGGCGCCGGGACCCAGTACTTC	CASSPAVTGGAGTQYF
TRBJ2-7	NA	TRBV5-1	NA	TGCGCCAGCAGCTTGGCCTATACCTACGAGCAGTACTTC	CASSLAYTYEQYF
TRBJ1-1	NA	TRBV6-1	NA	TGTGCCAGCAGGCCCAGGGAGGGGAACACTGAAGCTTTCTTT	CASRPREGNTEAFF
TRBJ1-5	NA	TRBV15	NA	TGTGCCACCAGCAGAGATAAGGCTTTGGGGAGGCCCCAGCATTTT	CATSRDKALGRPQHF
TRBJ1-4	NA	TRBV28	NA	TGTGCCAGCAGTTTACAGGGGCAGGGAAAACTGTTTTTT	CASSLQGQGKLFF
TRBJ2-4	TRBD1	TRBV9	once	TGTGCCAGCAGCCGATCCGGGACAGAGAAAAACATTCAGTACTTC	CASSRSGTEKNIQYF
TRBJ2-3	TRBD2	TRBV7-2	NA	TGTGCCAGCAGCTTTAGCGGGATAAGCACAGATACGCAGTATTTT	CASSFSGISTDTQYF
TRBJ1-4	TRBD1	TRBV9	few	TGTGCCAGCAGTCCAAGGGGGCGAAGAAGGGAAAAACTGTTTTTT	CASSPRGRRREKLFF